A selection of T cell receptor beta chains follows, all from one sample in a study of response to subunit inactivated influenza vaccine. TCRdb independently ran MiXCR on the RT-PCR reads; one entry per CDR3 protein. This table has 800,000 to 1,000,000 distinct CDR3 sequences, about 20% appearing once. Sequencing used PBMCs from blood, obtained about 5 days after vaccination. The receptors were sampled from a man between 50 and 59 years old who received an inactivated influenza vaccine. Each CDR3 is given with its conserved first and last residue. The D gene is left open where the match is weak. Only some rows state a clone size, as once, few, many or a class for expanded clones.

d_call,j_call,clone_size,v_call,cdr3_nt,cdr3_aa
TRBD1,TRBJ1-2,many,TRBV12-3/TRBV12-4,TGTGCCAGCACCGCGGGACAGGGCGGCTACACCTTC,CASTAGQGGYTF
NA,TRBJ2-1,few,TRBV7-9,TGTGCCAGCAGCCCCAAGGCAGACTACAATGAGCAGTTCTTC,CASSPKADYNEQFF
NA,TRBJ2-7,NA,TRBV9,TGTGCCAGCAGCACGGGGTACTATAGCGAGCAGTACTTC,CASSTGYYSEQYF
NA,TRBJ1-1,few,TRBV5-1,TGTGCCAGCAGCTTGGTAGGGGAAGGAACTGAAGCTTTCTTT,CASSLVGEGTEAFF
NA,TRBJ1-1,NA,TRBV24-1,TGTGCCACCAGTGATATCACGGGGTTGGCTTTCTTT,CATSDITGLAFF
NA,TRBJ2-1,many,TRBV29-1,TGCAGCGGCTCCGGGACGCCCTCCTACAATGAGCAGTTCTTC,CSGSGTPSYNEQFF
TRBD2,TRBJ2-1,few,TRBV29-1,TGCAGCGTTGAAGAAAATTGGCTAGCGGGACGGTTCTTC,CSVEENWLAGRFF
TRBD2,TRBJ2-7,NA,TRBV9,TGTGCCAGCAACCTAGGGCTAGCGGGAGAAGAGCAGTACTTC,CASNLGLAGEEQYF
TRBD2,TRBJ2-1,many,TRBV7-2,TGTGCCAGCAGCTTAGGACTAGCGGGAGATTTGTTCTTC,CASSLGLAGDLFF
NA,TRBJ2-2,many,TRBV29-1,TGCAGCGTAGCCAGGCGTTTAGGCACCGGGGAGCTGTTTTTT,CSVARRLGTGELFF
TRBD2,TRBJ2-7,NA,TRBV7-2,TGTGCCAGCAGCACCCTACTAGCGGGGATGCAGTACTTC,CASSTLLAGMQYF
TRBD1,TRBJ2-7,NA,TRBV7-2,TGTGCCAGCAGCCTAGACAGGGAACAGGGCGAGCAGTACTTC,CASSLDREQGEQYF
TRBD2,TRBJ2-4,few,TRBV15,TGTGCCACTGGACCGGGACTAGCCATTCTAGCCAAAAACATTCAGTACTTC,CATGPGLAILAKNIQYF
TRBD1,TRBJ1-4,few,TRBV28,TGTGCCAGCAGCGGGGACAGGGAAAAACTGTTTTTT,CASSGDREKLFF
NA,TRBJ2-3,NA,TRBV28,TGTGCCAGCAGTGCCATGTTCACAGATACGCAGTATTTT,CASSAMFTDTQYF
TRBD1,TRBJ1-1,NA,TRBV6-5,TGTGCCAGCAGTTCTCCGGGACAGGGTAGAACTGAAGCTTTCTTT,CASSSPGQGRTEAFF
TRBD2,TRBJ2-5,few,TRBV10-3,TGTGCCATCAGTCGACTAGCGGGGGGTTTAGTAGAGACCCAGTACTTC,CAISRLAGGLVETQYF
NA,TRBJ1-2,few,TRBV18,TGTGCCAGCTCACCCTCGGACAGCTATGGCTACACCTTC,CASSPSDSYGYTF
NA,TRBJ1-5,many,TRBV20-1,TGCAGTGCTAGAGACACAGATCTTAGCAATCAGCCCCAGCATTTT,CSARDTDLSNQPQHF
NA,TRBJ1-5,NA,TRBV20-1,TGCAGTGCTCCCACAATTCGAGGAGGCAATCAGCCCCAGCATTTT,CSAPTIRGGNQPQHF
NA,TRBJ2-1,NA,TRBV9,TGTGCCAGCAGCGTAGTGGGGCAGGGGGGCTCCTACAATGAGCAGTTCTTC,CASSVVGQGGSYNEQFF
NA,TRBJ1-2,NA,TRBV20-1,TGCAGTGCGCCTCAGGGAGGCTATGGCTACACCTTC,CSAPQGGYGYTF
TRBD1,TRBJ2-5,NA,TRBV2,TGTGCCAGCAGTCTTGAGGGGGCCAGGTGGGAGACCCAGTACTTC,CASSLEGARWETQYF
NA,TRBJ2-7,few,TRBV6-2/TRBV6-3,TGTGCCAGCGGTGAGCGGTCGGTCCACGAGCAGTACTTC,CASGERSVHEQYF
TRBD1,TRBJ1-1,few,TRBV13,TGTGCCAGCAGCCCTGACTGGGACAGGGGTGGGGAAGCTTTCTTT,CASSPDWDRGGEAFF
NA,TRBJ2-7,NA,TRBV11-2,TGTGCCAGCAGCCCAGGTTTAGGTTCCGAGCAGTACTTC,CASSPGLGSEQYF
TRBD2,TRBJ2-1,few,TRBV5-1,TGCGCCAGCAGCTTGGAACTAGCGGATTACAATGAGCAGTTCTTC,CASSLELADYNEQFF
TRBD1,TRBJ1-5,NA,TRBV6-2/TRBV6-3,TGTGCCAGCAGATACGGCACAGGGGGCTTTGGCAATCAGCCCCAGCATTTT,CASRYGTGGFGNQPQHF
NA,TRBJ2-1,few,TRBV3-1,TGTGCCAGCAGCCACACAAGCGGGGAGCAGTTCTTC,CASSHTSGEQFF
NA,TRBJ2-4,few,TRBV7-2,TGTGCCAGCAGCTTAGGGGGTGGGACAATATTCGACATTCAGTACTTC,CASSLGGGTIFDIQYF
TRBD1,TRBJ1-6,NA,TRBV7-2,TGTGCCAGCAGCTTCGACAGGGCGGTGGTTTCACCCCTCCACTTT,CASSFDRAVVSPLHF
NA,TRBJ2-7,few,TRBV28,TGTGCCAGCAGTACGGTTCGGGGGCTCGAGCAGTACTTC,CASSTVRGLEQYF
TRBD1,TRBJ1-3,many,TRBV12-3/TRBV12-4,TGTGCCAGCGGCCTGGGGACAGGGGGCAGCTCTGGAAACACCATATATTTT,CASGLGTGGSSGNTIYF
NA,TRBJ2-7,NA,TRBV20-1,TGCAGTGCCGTTGACAGGTTGGGAAACTACGAGCAGTACTTC,CSAVDRLGNYEQYF
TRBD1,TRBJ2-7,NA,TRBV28,TGTGCCAGCAGTTTTAGTTGGGCAGGGGGCTCCTACGAGCAGTACTTC,CASSFSWAGGSYEQYF
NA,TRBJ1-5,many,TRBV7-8,TGTGCCAGCAGCTTAGCGTTGAGACAGAACGTCGGTCAGCCCCAGCATTTT,CASSLALRQNVGQPQHF
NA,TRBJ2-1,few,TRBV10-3,TGTGCCATCAGTGAGGGGTCCGGGACGTACTACAATGAGCAGTTCTTC,CAISEGSGTYYNEQFF
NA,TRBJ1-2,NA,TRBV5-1,TGCGCCAGCAGCTTGGGTACAGTTAACGGCTACACCTTC,CASSLGTVNGYTF
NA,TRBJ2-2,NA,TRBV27,TGTGCCAGCAGTTTATACGAGGGGGCGGGAACCGGGGAGCTGTTTTTT,CASSLYEGAGTGELFF
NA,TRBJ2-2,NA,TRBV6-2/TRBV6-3,TGTGCCAGCAGTTCCATTGAACTAACACAGCTCTACTTCCCCGGGGAGCTGTTTTTT,CASSSIELTQLYFPGELFF
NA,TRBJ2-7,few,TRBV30,TGTGCCTGGGGAGACAGGACTTTCCGCTACGAGCAGTACTTC,CAWGDRTFRYEQYF
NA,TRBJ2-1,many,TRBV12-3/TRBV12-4,TGTGCCAGCAGGGGGACTCGCGCTACCCCCTACAATGAGCAGTTCTTC,CASRGTRATPYNEQFF
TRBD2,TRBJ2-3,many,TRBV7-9,TGTGCCAGCAGCATATACACCGGGACTAGCGGTTATACGCAGTATTTT,CASSIYTGTSGYTQYF
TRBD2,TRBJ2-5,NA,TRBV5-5,TGTGCCAGCAGCTTGTTTGTAAGCGGGGCCCAAGAGACCCAGTACTTC,CASSLFVSGAQETQYF
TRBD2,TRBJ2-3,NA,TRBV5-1,TGCGCCAGCAGCTCAATTAGCGGGAGGGACACAGATACGCAGTATTTT,CASSSISGRDTDTQYF
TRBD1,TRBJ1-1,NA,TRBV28,TGTGCCCGCAGTCCCCAGGACAGGAGGACTGAAGCTTTCTTT,CARSPQDRRTEAFF
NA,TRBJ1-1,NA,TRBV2,TGTGCCAGCATACCCCAGGGAGGGAGGACTGAAGCTTTCTTT,CASIPQGGRTEAFF
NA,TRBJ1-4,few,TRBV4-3,TGCGCCAGCAGCGACCGGGGCCCTAATGAAAAACTGTTTTTT,CASSDRGPNEKLFF
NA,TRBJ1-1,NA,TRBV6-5,TGTGCCAGCAGTTATTCCCTTTTTGGGCGGCCCTCGAACACTGAAGCTTTCTTT,CASSYSLFGRPSNTEAFF
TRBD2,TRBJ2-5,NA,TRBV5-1,TGCGCCAGCAGCTTGGTTTGGACACCGGGGAGGGCCTCTCAAGAGACCCAGTACTTC,CASSLVWTPGRASQETQYF